This TCR beta chain is from a study of blood T cell repertoires in COVID-19. Sequenced by immunoSEQ multiplex PCR; TCRdb stores in-frame clones only, minus some. Among under 200,000 clones listed, roughly 84% were seen once. The germline V and J ends were trimmed by 0 bases and 4 bases, with 9 bases remaining between them. CDR1 is LNHDA and CDR2 is SQIVND in the germline V gene (reference sequence). This CDR3 is 15 amino acids long. The chain carries TRBV19 and TRBJ1-4; the D is unclear. This clonotype was sampled from a woman older than 75 with acute or convalescent COVID-19. The source material was peripheral blood. CDR3 bases: TGTGCCAGTAGTATAGATCCAGGTCATAATGAAAAACTGTTTTTT. As protein: CASSIDPGHNEKLFF.